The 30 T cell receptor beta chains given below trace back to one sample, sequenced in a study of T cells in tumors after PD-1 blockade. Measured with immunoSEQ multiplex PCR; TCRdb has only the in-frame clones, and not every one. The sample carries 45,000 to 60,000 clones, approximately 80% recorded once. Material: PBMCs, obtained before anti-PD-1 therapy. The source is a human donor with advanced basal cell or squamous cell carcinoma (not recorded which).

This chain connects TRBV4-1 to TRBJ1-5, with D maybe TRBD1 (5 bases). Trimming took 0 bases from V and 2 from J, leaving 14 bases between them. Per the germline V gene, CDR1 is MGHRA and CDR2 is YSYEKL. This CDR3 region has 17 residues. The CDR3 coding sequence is TGCGCCAGCAGCCAAGAGGGGGTAGGGTTCGGCAATCAGCCCCAGCATTTT. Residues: CASSQEGVGFGNQPQHF.

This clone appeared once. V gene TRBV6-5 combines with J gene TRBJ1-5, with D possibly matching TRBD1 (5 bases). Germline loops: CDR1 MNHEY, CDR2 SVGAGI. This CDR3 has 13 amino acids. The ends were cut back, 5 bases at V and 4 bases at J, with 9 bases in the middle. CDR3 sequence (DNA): TGTGCCAGCAGTCCGGGGACTAATCAGCCCCAGCATTTT. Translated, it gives CASSPGTNQPQHF.

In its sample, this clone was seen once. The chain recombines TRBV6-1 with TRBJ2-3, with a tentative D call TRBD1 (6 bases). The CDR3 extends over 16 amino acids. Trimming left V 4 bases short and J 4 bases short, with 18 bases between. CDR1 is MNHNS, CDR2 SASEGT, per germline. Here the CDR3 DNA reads TGTGCCAGCAGTGGACGTACAGGGTCCCGCGCAGATACGCAGTATTTT. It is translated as CASSGRTGSRADTQYF.

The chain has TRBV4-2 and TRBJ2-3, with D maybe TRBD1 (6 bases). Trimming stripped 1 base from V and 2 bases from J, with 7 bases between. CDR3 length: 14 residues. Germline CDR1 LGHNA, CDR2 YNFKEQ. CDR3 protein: CASSQGQDTDTQYF. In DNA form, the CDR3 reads TGTGCCAGCAGCCAAGGACAGGACACAGATACGCAGTATTTT.

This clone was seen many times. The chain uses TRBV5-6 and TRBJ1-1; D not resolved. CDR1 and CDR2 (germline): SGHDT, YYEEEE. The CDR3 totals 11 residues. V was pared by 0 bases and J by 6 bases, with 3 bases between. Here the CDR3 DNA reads TGTGCCAGCAGCTTGGCTGCTGAAGCTTTCTTT. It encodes CASSLAAEAFF.

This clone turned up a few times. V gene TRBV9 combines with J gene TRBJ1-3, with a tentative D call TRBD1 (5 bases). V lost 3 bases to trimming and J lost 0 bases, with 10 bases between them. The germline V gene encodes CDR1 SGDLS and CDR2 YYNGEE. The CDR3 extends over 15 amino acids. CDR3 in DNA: TGTGCCAGCAGCGCGCTAGGGACCTCTGGAAACACCATATATTTT. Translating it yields CASSALGTSGNTIYF.

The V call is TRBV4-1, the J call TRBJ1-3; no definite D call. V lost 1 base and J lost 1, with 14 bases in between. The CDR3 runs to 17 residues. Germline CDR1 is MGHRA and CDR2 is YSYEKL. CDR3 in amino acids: CASSQGAGGSSGNTIYF. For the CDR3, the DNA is TGCGCCAGCAGCCAAGGGGCAGGCGGATCGTCTGGAAACACCATATATTTT.

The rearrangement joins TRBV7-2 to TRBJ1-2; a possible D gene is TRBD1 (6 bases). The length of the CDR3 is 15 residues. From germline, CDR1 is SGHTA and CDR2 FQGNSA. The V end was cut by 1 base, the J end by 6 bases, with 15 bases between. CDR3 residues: CASSLEWGRWDGYTF. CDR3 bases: TGTGCCAGCAGCTTAGAGTGGGGGCGGTGGGATGGCTACACCTTC. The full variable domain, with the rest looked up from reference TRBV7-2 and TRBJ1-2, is GAGVSQSPSNKVTEKGKDVELRCDPISGHTALYWYRQSLGQGLEFLIYFQGNSAPDKSGLPSDRFSAERTGGSVSTLTIQRTQQEDSAVYLCASSLEWGRWDGYTFGSGTRLTVV.

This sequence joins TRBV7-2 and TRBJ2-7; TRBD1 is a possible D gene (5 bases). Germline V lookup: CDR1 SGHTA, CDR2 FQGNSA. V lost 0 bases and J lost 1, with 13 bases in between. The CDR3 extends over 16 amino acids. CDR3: CASSLATWGRSYEQYF. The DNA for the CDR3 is TGTGCCAGCAGCTTAGCGACTTGGGGCAGATCCTACGAGCAGTACTTC.

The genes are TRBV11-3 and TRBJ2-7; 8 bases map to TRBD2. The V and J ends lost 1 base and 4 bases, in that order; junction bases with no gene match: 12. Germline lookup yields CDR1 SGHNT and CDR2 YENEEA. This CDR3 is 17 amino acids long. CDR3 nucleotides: TGTGCCAGCAGCTTAGCCTCGGGAGGGAGGGCAGGATACGAGCAGTACTTC. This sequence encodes CASSLASGGRAGYEQYF.

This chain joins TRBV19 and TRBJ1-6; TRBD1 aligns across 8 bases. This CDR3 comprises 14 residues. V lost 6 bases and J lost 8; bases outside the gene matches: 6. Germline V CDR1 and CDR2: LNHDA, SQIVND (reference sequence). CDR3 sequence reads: CASSDRGTDSPLHF. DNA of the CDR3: TGTGCCAGTAGCGACAGGGGAACTGATTCACCCCTCCACTTT.

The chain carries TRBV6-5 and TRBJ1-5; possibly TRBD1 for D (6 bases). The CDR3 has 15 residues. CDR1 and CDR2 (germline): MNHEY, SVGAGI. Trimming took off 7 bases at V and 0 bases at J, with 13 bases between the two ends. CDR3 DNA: TGTGCCAGCATCCGGACAGCGTCTAGCAATCAGCCCCAGCATTTT. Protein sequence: CASIRTASSNQPQHF.

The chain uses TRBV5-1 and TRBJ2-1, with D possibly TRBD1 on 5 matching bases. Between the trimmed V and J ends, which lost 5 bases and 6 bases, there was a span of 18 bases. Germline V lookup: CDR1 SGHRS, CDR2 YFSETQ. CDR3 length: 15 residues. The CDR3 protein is CASSLGHPGSNEQFF. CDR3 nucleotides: TGCGCCAGCAGTTTAGGACACCCCGGTTCCAATGAGCAGTTCTTC.

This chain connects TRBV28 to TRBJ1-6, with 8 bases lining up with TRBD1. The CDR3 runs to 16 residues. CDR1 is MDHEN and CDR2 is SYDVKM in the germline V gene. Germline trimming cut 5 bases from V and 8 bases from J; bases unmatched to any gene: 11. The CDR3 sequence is CASSPIGQGADSPLHF. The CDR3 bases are TGTGCCAGCAGTCCCATTGGTCAGGGGGCGGATTCACCCCTCCACTTT.

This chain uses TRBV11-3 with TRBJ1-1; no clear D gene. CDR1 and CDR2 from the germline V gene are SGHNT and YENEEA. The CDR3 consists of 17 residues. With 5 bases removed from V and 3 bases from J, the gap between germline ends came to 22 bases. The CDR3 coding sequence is TGTGCCAGCAGCAAGCGCCTCGGGGTGACGCAAGACACTGAAGCTTTCTTT. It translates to CASSKRLGVTQDTEAFF.

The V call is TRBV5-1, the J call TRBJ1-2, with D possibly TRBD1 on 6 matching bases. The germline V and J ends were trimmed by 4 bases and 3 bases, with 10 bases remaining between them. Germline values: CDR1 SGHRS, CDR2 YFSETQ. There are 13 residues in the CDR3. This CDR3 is CASSPQGDYGYTF. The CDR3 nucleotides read TGCGCCAGCAGCCCACAGGGCGACTATGGCTACACCTTC.

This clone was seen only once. The CDR3 nucleotides are TGTGCCAGCAGCCTACCTGGTGGCGAGCAGTTCTTC. Encoded protein: CASSLPGGEQFF. The chain couples TRBV6-6 to TRBJ2-1, with no clear D. The germline gives CDR1 MNHNY, CDR2 SVGAGI (reference sequence). V was cut by 6 bases and J by 10 bases, with 13 bases left in between. CDR3 length equals 12 residues.

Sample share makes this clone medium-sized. CDR3 sequence reads: CASSDIGTNTEAFF. DNA of the CDR3: TGCGCCAGCAGTGATATAGGGACAAACACTGAAGCTTTCTTT. V is TRBV10-2 and J is TRBJ1-1; maybe TRBD1 (6 bases). V was cut by 3 bases and J by 2 bases, with 10 bases left in between. Germline values: CDR1 WSHSY, CDR2 SAAADI. This CDR3 has 14 amino acids.

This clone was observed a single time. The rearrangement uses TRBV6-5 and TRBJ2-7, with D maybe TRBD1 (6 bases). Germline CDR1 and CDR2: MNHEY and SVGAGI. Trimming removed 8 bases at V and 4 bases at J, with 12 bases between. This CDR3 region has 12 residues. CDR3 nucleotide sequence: TGTGCCAGCTGGACAGCAACTTACGAGCAGTACTTC. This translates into CASWTATYEQYF.

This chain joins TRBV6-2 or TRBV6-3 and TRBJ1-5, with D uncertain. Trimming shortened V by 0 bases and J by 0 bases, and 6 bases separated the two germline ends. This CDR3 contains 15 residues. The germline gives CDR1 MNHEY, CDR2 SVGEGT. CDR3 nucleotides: TGTGCCAGCAGTTACTCACCCATTAGCAATCAGCCCCAGCATTTT. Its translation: CASSYSPISNQPQHF.

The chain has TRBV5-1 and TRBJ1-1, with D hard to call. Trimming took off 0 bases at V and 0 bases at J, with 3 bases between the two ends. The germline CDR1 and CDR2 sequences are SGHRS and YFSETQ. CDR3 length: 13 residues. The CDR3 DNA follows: TGCGCCAGCAGCTTGGAATTGAACACTGAAGCTTTCTTT. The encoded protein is CASSLELNTEAFF.

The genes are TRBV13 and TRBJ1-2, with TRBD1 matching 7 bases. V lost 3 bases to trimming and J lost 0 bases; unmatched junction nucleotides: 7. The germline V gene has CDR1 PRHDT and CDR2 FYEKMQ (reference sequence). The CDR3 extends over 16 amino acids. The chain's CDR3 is CASSLRQGPSNYGYTF. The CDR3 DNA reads TGTGCCAGCAGCTTGAGACAGGGCCCTTCTAACTATGGCTACACCTTC.

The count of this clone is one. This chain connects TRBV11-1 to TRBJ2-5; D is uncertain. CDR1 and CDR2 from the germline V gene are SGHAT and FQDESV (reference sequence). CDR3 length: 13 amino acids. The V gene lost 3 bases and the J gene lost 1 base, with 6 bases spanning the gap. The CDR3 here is CASSFEIQETQYF. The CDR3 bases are TGTGCCAGCAGCTTTGAGATCCAAGAGACCCAGTACTTC.

The CDR3 is CASSFSGPSTDTQYF. The CDR3 nucleotides read TGCGCCAGCAGCTTTAGTGGGCCTAGCACAGATACGCAGTATTTT. The V and J genes are TRBV5-1 and TRBJ2-3; no firm D call. Trimming stripped 2 bases from V and 0 bases from J, with 10 bases between. Germline assignment: CDR1 SGHRS and CDR2 YFSETQ. The CDR3 extends over 15 amino acids.

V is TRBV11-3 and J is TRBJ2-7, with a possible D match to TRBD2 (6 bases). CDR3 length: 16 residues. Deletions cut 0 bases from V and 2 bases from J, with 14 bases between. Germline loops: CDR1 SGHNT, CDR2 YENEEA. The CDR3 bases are TGTGCCAGCAGCTTAGATCTTGCGGGAAGAGCCTACGAGCAGTACTTC. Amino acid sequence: CASSLDLAGRAYEQYF.

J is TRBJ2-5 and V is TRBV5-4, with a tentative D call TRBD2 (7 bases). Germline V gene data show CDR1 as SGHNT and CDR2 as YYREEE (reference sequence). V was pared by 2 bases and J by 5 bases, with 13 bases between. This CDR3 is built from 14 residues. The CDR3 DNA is TGTGCCAGCAGCTTAAGGGGGGGTGGTGAGACCCAGTACTTC. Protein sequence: CASSLRGGGETQYF.

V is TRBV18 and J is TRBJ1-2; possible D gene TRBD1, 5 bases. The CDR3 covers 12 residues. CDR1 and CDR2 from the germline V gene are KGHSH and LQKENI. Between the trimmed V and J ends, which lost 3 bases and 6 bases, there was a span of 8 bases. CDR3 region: CASSPWGDGYTF. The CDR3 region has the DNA TGTGCCAGCTCACCGTGGGGGGATGGCTACACCTTC.

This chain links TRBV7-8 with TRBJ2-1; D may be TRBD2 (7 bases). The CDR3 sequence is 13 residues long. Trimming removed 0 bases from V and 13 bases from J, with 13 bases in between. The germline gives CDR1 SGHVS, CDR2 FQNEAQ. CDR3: CASSLAGGLNQFF. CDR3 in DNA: TGTGCCAGCAGCTTAGCGGGGGGGCTAAATCAGTTCTTC.

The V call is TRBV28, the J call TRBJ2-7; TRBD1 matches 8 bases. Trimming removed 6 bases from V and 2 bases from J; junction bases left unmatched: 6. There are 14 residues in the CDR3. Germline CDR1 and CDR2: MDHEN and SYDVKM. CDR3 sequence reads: CASSRDRGPYEQYF. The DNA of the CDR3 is TGTGCCAGCAGCCGTGACAGGGGCCCCTACGAGCAGTACTTC.

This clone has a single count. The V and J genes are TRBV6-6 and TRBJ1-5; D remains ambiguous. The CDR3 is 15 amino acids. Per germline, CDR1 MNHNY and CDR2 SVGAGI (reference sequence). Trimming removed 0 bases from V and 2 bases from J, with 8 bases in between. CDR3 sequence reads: CASSYSGIGNQPQHF. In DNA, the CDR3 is TGTGCCAGCAGTTACTCCGGCATTGGCAATCAGCCCCAGCATTTT.